This T cell receptor beta chain was identified in a study of T cell responses to AZD1222 COVID-19 vaccine. Study information: Second-dose intervals of approximately 4 or approximately 12 weeks were pooled.

The assay was immunoSEQ multiplex PCR, and TCRdb's table has in-frame clones only and misses some. Of approximately 85,000 clones in the sample, roughly 85% were seen once. V lost 6 bases and J 0 bases, leaving 12 bases between the germline ends. The CDR3 sequence is 15 residues long. CDR1 and CDR2 from the germline V gene are SNHLY and FYNNEI. Study conclusions and caveats: Spike was spanned by vaccine-associated CD4 TCRs, with dominance at 160-218 and 743-854. With two AZD1222 doses given, Spike-specific TCR breadth and depth both rose. Just a handful of AZD1222 recipients were seropositive at baseline.

To note about this clone: The antigen is undetermined.

The chain has TRBV2 and TRBJ1-5, with D hard to call. Sequencing was performed on peripheral blood, taken on day 0 of AZD1222 vaccination. The clonotype comes from an adult in good health. CDR3 DNA sequence: TGTGCCAGCAGGCCGACCTGGGGTAGCAATCAGCCCCAGCATTTT. This translates into CASRPTWGSNQPQHF.